This TCR beta chain was profiled in a study of blood T cells in healthy people across ages (dated by TCRdb to between 2014 and 2017). Background for the entire study: In model experiments, roughly one uniquely barcoded TCR beta cDNA molecule per two T cells was captured by template switching. The study measured age-related changes in TCR beta repertoire diversity using deep sequencing normalized with unique cDNA molecular identifiers. Donors were grouped into four age groups: young (average about 15 years), middle-aged (roughly 38), aged (around 60) and long-lived (less than 85). To avoid experimental bias, donors of different ages were distributed randomly across sequencing lanes. The study analyzed two additional independent replicas of 1 million unique cDNA reads from the same blood draw for two donors, one aged 18 to 30 and one aged 80 or older. Points the paper makes about the study in general: Estimates of total diversity based on one million sequenced T cells were considered lower bounds and underestimates. Because profiling used bulk unsorted PBMCs, naive and antigen-experienced compartments could not be compared conclusively. Observed TCR beta diversity correlated strongly with the percentage of naive T cells measured by flow cytometry. Because the CMV infection status of the donors was unknown, age-related changes in expanded clonotypes may potentially have been confounded. Observed TCR beta diversity per million T cells fell roughly linearly with age, and a significant reduction was already apparent by age roughly 40. Compared with the aged group, the long-lived group had more naive CD4+ T cells, fewer expanded clones and increased TCR diversity, a pattern suggesting age selection.

The germline V gene provides CDR1 MNHEY and CDR2 SVGEGT. The CDR3 runs 15 residues from the cysteine to the phenylalanine. Here the CDR3 DNA is all that survives: 45 bases in frame from base 1. Libraries were built with 5' RACE. The listed sequencing device is Illumina HiSeq 2500. A second PCR of about 7 to 12 cycles was performed with a sample-barcoded 5' primer and a J-beta primer mix. A unique molecular identifier was introduced onto each TCR beta cDNA molecule by a template-switch 5' adaptor carrying 12 random nucleotides. At least 3 million CDR3-containing paired-end reads were obtained from each sample. First-strand cDNA was synthesized from all RNA with the Mint cDNA synthesis kit, primed by a TRBC-specific oligonucleotide. All cDNA was treated with uracil-DNA glycosylase and then went through a first 18-cycle PCR with the universal primers M1SS and BC2_uni_R. From the authors' description of their analysis: For normalization, 1 million high-quality reads were randomly selected from each sample, with every read carrying a distinct molecular identifier. Instead of being binned into consensus sequences, reads that shared molecular identifiers were thrown out. CDR3 identification, clonotype clustering and error correction used MiTCR with a Q25 quality threshold and the strictest error-elimination algorithm. Lower-bound total TCR beta diversity was estimated with a nonparametric unseen species model using Euler transformation. TCRdb itself trimmed the public reads at Q25 with fastp, ran MiXCR and retained productive beta chains. Rows are unified per CDR3 protein, each entry keeping the most common DNA and genes. TCRdb's processing, not the authors', yielded these V and J calls. This sample has over 1,300,000 distinct CDR3 sequences in its table, and approximately 59% of those were observed once. Over 6.5% of the sample lies in the top ten.

A note on this clonotype: No antigen is known for it. The junction shows a germline mismatch at one end, possibly a read error.

Donors were a few dozen systemically healthy Caucasian individuals from Russia aged roughly 6 to 95 years. Each donor gave around 9.5 milliliters of peripheral blood, collected into EDTA-treated Vacutainer tubes. Ficoll-Paque density-gradient centrifugation was used to isolate PBMCs, with at least 6 million per sample. Trizol reagent was used to extract total RNA from the PBMCs, yielding at least 5 micrograms per sample. For every donor, flow cytometry on a PBMC aliquot measured the percentage of naive CD45RAhigh/CD27high T cells. The TCR comes from a man aged 18 to 35 in good health. The specimen was blood. The chain couples TRBV6-2 or TRBV6-3 to TRBJ2-3; the D gene is possibly TRBD2, with 6 bases matching. CDR3 region: CASRGLTTSTDTRYF. The DNA sequence is given as TGTGCCAGCAGAGGACTTACCACTAGCACAGATACGCGGTATTTT.